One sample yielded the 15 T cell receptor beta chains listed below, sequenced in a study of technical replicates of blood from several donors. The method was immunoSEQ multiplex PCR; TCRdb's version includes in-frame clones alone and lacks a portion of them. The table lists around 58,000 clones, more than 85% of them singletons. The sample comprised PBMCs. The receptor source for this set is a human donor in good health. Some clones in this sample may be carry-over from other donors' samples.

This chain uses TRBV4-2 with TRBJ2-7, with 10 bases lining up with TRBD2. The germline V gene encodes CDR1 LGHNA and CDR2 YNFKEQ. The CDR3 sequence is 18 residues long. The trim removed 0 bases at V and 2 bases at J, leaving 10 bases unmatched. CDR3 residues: CASSQDRGLADETYEQYF. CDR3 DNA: TGTGCCAGCAGCCAAGATCGAGGACTAGCGGACGAAACCTACGAGCAGTACTTC.

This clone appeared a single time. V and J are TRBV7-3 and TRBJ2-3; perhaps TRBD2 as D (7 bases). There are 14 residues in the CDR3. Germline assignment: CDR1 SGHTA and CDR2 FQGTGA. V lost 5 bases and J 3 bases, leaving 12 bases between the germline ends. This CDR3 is CASSAGRGTDTQYF. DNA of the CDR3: TGTGCCAGCAGCGCGGGGAGGGGGACAGATACGCAGTATTTT. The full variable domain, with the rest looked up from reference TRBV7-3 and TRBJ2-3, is GAGVSQTPSNKVTEKGKYVELRCDPISGHTALYWYRQSLGQGPEFLIYFQGTGAADDSGLPNDRFFAVRPEGSVSTLKIQRTERGDSAVYLCASSAGRGTDTQYFGPGTRLTVL.

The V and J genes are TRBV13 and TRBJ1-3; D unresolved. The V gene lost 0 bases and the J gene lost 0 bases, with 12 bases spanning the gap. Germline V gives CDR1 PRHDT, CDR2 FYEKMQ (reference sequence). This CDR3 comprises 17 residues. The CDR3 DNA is TGTGCCAGCAGCTTAGGCGTGTACGGTAGCTCTGGAAACACCATATATTTT. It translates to CASSLGVYGSSGNTIYF.

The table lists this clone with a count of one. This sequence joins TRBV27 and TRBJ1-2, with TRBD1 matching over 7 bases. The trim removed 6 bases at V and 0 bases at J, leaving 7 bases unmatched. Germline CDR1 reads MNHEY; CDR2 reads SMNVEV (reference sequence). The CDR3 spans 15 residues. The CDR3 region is CASRPLGQTNYGYTF. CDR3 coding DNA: TGTGCCAGCAGACCGCTGGGACAGACTAACTATGGCTACACCTTC.

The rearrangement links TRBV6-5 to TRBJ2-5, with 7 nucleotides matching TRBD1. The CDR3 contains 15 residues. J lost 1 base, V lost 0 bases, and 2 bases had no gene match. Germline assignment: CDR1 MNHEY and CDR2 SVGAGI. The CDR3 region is CASSYSGGVQETQYF. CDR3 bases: TGTGCCAGCAGTTACTCAGGGGGCGTCCAAGAGACCCAGTACTTC.

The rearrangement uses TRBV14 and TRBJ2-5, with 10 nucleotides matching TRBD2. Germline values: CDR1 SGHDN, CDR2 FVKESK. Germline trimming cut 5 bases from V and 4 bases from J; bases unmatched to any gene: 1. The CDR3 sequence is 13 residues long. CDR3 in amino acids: CASSGLAVETQYF. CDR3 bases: TGTGCCAGCAGCGGACTAGCGGTAGAGACCCAGTACTTC.

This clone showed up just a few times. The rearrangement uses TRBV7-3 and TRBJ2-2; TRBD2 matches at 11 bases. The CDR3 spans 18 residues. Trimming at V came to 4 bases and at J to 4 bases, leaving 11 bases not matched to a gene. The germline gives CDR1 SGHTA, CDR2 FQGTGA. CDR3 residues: CASSSMTSGVSGTGELFF. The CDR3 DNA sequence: TGTGCCAGCAGCTCCATGACTAGCGGGGTTTCGGGCACCGGGGAGCTGTTTTTT. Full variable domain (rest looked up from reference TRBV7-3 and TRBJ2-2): GAGVSQTPSNKVTEKGKYVELRCDPISGHTALYWYRQSLGQGPEFLIYFQGTGAADDSGLPNDRFFAVRPEGSVSTLKIQRTERGDSAVYLCASSSMTSGVSGTGELFFGEGSRLTVL.

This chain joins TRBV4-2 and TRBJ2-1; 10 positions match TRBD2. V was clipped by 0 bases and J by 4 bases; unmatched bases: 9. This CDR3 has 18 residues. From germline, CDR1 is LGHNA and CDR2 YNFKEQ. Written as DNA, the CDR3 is TGTGCCAGCAGCCAAGAATTCAGGGTAGCGGGGGGATACAATGAGCAGTTCTTC. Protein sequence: CASSQEFRVAGGYNEQFF.

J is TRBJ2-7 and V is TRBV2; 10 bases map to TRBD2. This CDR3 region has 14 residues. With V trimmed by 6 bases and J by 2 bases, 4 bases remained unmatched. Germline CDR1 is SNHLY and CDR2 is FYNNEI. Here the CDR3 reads CASSPLAGPYEQYF. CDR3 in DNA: TGTGCCAGCAGCCCACTAGCGGGGCCCTACGAGCAGTACTTC.

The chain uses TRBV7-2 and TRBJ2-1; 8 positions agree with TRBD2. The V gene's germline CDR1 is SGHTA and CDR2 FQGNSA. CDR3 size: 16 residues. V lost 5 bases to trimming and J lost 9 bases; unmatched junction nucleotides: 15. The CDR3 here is CASSPGGRLTSGEQFF. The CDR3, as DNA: TGTGCCAGCAGCCCCGGTGGGAGACTCACTAGCGGTGAGCAGTTCTTC.

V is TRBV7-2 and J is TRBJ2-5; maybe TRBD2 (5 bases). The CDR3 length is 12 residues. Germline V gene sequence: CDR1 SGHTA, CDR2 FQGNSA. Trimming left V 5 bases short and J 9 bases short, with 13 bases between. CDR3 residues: CASSPSSGAQYF. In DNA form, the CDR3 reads TGTGCCAGCAGCCCGTCGTCCGGGGCCCAGTACTTC. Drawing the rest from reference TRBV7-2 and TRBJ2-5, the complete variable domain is GAGVSQSPSNKVTEKGKDVELRCDPISGHTALYWYRQSLGQGLEFLIYFQGNSAPDKSGLPSDRFSAERTGGSVSTLTIQRTQQEDSAVYLCASSPSSGAQYFGPGTRLLVL.

CDR3 loop: CASSFVEGYYGYTF. The CDR3 nucleotides are TGTGCCAGCAGCTTTGTAGAGGGATACTATGGCTACACCTTC. The chain recombines TRBV5-4 with TRBJ1-2; D uncertain. In germline, CDR1 is SGHNT, CDR2 YYREEE (reference sequence). The V and J ends lost 2 bases and 3 bases respectively, with 11 bases between them. The CDR3 totals 14 residues.

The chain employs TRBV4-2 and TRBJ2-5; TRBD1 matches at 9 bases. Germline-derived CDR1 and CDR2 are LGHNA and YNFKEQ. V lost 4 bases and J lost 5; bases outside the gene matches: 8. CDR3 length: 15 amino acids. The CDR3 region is CASSPQTGGLETQYF. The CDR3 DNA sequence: TGTGCCAGCAGCCCCCAGACAGGGGGTCTTGAGACCCAGTACTTC.

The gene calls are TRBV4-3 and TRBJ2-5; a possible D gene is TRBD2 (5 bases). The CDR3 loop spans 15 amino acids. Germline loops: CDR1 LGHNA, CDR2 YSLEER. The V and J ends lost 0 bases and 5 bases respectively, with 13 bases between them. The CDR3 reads CASSQDEGLGETQYF. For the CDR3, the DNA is TGCGCCAGCAGCCAAGATGAAGGACTCGGGGAGACCCAGTACTTC.

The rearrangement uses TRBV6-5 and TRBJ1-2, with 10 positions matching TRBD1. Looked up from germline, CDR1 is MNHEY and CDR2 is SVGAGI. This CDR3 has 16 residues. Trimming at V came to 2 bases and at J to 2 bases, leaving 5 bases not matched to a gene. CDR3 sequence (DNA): TGTGCCAGCAGTTACCCGAGGGGACAGGGGAACTATGGCTACACCTTC. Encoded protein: CASSYPRGQGNYGYTF.